The present entry profiles one TCR beta chain with its context. Its recognized antigen is unknown. No much larger clone is present one base from it, and per-base qualities are unavailable. This sample is part of a study of cytomegalovirus exposure and HLA in healthy donors (dated by TCRdb to about 2017). For the study in its entirety: According to a later analysis, the 120 or so validation repertoires were produced on the same platform as the 666 repertoires of the first cohort. To predict cytomegalovirus infection status, the study combined high-throughput TCR immunosequencing, statistical association of individual TCRs with disease status, and machine learning. In addition to the first cohort of roughly 670 subjects, a separate validation cohort of 100 to 150 different subjects was used. The aim of the study was to test whether cataloging public T cell receptors could identify signatures of past pathogen exposure.

Library generation was performed with the immunoSEQ multiplex PCR assay. From the authors' description of their analysis: A statistical classification framework was built to diagnose cytomegalovirus status from the catalog of TCR beta chain sequences. Not all clones reach the TCRdb copy of this immuneACCESS table, which keeps in-frame sequences only. Checked studies attribute under half of the gap to unresolved V genes and leave the rest unexplained. Clone size and V and J calls were adopted from that table, with D and trimming inferred from the DNA. Present in this sample are about 160,000 clones, around 92% of which were seen just once. Over 9% of the sample belongs to the ten largest clones. Germline trimming amounts to 3 bases on V and 2 bases on J, with 16 as the count of junction bases outside the gene matches. The CDR3 numbers 19 residues from cysteine through phenylalanine. Only the CDR3 region is kept as DNA, spanning 57 bases read in frame from base 1. Reading the germline V gene gives CDR1 SGHNT and CDR2 YENEEA.

Study-level results and caveats: In vitro tests confirmed that three of the cytomegalovirus-associated TCR beta chains recognize cytomegalovirus antigens. A later analysis had no HLA typing for the validation cohort, so co-occurrence there was scored across all 110 or so repertoires. The classifier was reported to diagnose cytomegalovirus status with high specificity and sensitivity in both the original and validation cohorts. The authors suggested that the approach could potentially be extended to other disease states and immunological phenotypes. A total of 164 TCR beta chains were listed by the study as associated with cytomegalovirus. Most TCR sequences were observed very rarely across donors, whereas some public TCRs were present in many individuals. Of the cluster scores, 90% to 95% were above 0 in a later analysis, which found that TCRs clustered in the first cohort also tended to co-occur in the 120 validation repertoires.

Donors formed part of the validation cohort, which comprised 120 subjects and was distinct from the first cohort of several hundred subjects. Rearrangement joined TRBV11-3 to TRBJ2-7; 10 bases in the junction line up with TRBD2. The sequence was obtained from a woman aged 18-35 years in good health and CMV-seropositive. The material sequenced was PBMCs. The nucleotide sequence is TGTGCCAGCAGCTTCCCGGGGTCTCCTAGCGGGAGATCTACCTACGAGCAGTACTTC. It specifies CASSFPGSPSGRSTYEQYF.